Described below is a single T cell receptor (beta chain) sequence and its context. CDR1 SGHVS and CDR2 FQNEAQ come from the germline V gene. This CDR3 is 12 amino acids long. V lost 4 bases and J lost 2, with 5 bases in between. The data belong to a study of technical replicates of blood from a handful of donors. Generated by immunoSEQ multiplex PCR, the TCRdb table keeps only in-frame clones and is missing some. This repertoire shows 75,000 to 95,000 clones, approximately 89% found once; its top ten account for about 0.41%. The sample was T cells isolated from PBMCs. The source is a human donor in good health. The rearrangement links TRBV7-8 to TRBJ1-2; the D gene is possibly TRBD1 (5 bases). CDR3 in amino acids: CASSSGNYGYTF. For the CDR3, the DNA is TGTGCCAGCAGCTCAGGGAACTATGGCTACACCTTC.